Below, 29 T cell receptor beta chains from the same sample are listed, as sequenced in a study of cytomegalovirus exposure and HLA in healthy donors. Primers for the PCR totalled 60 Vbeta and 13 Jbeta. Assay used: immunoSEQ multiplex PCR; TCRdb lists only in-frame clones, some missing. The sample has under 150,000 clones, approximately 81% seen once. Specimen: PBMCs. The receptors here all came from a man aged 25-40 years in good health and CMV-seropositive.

This chain's CDR3 is CASSPPSGGYTEAFF. CDR3 sequence (DNA): TGTGCCAGCTCACCACCCAGTGGGGGGTACACTGAAGCTTTCTTT. The chain carries TRBV18 and TRBJ1-1, with D maybe TRBD1 (5 bases). CDR1 and CDR2 from the germline V gene are KGHSH and LQKENI. The V gene lost 0 bases and the J gene lost 3 bases, with 11 bases spanning the gap. CDR3 length equals 15 residues.

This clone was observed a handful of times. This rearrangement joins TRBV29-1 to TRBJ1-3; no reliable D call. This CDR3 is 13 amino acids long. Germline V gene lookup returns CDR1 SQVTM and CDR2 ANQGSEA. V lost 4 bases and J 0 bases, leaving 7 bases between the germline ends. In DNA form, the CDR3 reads TGCAGCGTTGTATTTCTCTCTGGAAACACCATATATTTT. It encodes CSVVFLSGNTIYF.

For the CDR3, the DNA is TGTGCCAGCAGCTTTCCAGGGGGCAAGCCCCAGCATTTT. It codes for CASSFPGGKPQHF. The V gene is TRBV7-2, the J gene TRBJ1-5; TRBD1 matches at 8 bases. This CDR3 has 13 amino acids. The V and J ends lost 3 bases and 8 bases, in that order; junction bases with no gene match: 3. The germline CDR1 and CDR2 sequences are SGHTA and FQGNSA.

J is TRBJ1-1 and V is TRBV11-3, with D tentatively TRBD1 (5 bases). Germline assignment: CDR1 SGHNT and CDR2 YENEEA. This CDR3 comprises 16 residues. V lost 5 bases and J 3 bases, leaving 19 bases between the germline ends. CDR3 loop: CASSRDSRRADTEAFF. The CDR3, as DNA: TGTGCCAGCAGCCGGGACTCCAGGAGGGCTGACACTGAAGCTTTCTTT.

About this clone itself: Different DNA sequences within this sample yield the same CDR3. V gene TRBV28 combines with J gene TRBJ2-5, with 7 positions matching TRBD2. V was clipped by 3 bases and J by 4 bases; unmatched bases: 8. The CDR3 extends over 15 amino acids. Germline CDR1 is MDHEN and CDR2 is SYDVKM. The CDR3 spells CASSFLISGLETQYF. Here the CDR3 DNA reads TGTGCCAGCAGTTTCCTAATTAGCGGGTTAGAGACCCAGTACTTC.

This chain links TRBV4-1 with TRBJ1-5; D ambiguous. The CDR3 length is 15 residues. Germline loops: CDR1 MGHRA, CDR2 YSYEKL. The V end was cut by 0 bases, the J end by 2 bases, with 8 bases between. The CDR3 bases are TGCGCCAGCAGCCAAGATATTCGGGGCAATCAGCCCCAGCATTTT. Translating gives CASSQDIRGNQPQHF.

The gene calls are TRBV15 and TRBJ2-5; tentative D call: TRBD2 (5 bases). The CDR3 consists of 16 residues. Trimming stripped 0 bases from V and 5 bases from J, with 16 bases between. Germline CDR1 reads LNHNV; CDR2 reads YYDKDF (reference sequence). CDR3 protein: CATSREADGHPETQYF. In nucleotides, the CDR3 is TGTGCCACCAGCAGAGAAGCGGACGGCCATCCCGAGACCCAGTACTTC.

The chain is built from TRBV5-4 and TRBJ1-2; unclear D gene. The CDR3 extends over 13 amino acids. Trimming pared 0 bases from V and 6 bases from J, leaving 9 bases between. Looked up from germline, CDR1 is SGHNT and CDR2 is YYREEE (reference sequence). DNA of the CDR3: TGTGCCAGCAGCTTGGTGGGCACACATGGCTACACCTTC. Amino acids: CASSLVGTHGYTF.

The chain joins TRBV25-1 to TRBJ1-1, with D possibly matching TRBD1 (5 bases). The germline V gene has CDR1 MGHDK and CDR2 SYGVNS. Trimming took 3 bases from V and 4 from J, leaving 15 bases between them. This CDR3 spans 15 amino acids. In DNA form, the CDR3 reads TGTGCCAGCAGTGATTTGGGGGTCGGGAGCACTGAAGCTTTCTTT. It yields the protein CASSDLGVGSTEAFF.

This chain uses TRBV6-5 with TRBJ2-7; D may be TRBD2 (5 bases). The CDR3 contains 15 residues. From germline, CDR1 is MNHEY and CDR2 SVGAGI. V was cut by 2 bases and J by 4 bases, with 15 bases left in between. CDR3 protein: CASSYEPAVGYEQYF. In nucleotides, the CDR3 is TGTGCCAGCAGTTACGAGCCAGCGGTAGGTTACGAGCAGTACTTC.

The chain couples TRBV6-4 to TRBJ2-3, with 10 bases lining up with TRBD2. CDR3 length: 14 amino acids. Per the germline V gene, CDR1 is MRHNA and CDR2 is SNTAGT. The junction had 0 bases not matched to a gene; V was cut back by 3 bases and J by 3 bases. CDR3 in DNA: TGTGCCAGCAGTGAACTAGCGGGAACAGATACGCAGTATTTT. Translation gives CASSELAGTDTQYF.

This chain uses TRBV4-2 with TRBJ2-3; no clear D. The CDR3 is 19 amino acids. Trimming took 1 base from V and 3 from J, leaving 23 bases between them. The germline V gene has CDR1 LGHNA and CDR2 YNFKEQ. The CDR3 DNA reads TGTGCCAGCAGCCAAGTAGCTGCGGCAATACGTCTCTTTACAGATACGCAGTATTTT. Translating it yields CASSQVAAAIRLFTDTQYF.

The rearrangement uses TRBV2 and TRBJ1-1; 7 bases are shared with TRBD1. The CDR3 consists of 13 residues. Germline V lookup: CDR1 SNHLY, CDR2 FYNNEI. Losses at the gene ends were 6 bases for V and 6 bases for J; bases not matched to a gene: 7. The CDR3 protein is CASSPDRDSEAFF. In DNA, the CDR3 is TGTGCCAGCAGCCCAGACAGGGATTCTGAAGCTTTCTTT.

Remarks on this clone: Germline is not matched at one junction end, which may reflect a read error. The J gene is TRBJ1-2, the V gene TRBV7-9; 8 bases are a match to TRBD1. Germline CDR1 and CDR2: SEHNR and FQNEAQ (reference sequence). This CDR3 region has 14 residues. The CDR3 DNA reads TGTTCCAGCAGCCCGGGGACAGGAAGCTATGGCTACACCTTC. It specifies CSSSPGTGSYGYTF.

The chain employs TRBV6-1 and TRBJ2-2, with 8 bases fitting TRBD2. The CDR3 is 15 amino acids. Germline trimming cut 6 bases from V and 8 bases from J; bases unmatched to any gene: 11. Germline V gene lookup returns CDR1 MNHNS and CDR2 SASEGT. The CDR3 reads CASRLSGGAGGELFF. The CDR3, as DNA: TGTGCCAGCAGACTCTCCGGGGGGGCCGGTGGGGAGCTGTTTTTT.

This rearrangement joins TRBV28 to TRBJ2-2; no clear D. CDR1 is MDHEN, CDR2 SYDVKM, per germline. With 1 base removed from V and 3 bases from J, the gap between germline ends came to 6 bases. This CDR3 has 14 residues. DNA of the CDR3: TGTGCCAGCAGTTTATCAGGTTACACCGGGGAGCTGTTTTTT. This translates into CASSLSGYTGELFF.

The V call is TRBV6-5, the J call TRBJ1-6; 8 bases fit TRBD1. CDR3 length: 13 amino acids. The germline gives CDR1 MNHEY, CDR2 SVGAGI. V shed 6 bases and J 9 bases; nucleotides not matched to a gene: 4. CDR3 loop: CASRDRASSPLHF. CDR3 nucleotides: TGTGCCAGCAGGGACAGGGCGAGTTCACCCCTCCACTTT.

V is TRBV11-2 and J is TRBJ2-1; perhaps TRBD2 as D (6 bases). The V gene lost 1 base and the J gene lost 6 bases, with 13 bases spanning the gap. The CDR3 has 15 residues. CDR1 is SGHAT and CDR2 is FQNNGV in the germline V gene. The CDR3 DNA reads TGTGCCAGCAGCTTAGCTACAGGACTAATCAATGAGCAGTTCTTC. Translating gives CASSLATGLINEQFF.

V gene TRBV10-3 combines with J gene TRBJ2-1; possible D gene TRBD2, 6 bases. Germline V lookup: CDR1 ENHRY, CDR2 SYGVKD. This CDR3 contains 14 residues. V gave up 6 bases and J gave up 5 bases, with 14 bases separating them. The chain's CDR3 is CAISSDRGNNEQFF. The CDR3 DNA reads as TGTGCCATCAGCTCAGACCGGGGGAACAATGAGCAGTTCTTC.

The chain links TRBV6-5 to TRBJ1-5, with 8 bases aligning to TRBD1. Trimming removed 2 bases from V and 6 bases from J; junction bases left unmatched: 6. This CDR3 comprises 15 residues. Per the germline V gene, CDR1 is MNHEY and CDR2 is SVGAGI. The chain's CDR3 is CASSYQGATGQPQHF. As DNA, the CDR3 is TGTGCCAGCAGTTACCAGGGGGCCACGGGTCAGCCCCAGCATTTT.

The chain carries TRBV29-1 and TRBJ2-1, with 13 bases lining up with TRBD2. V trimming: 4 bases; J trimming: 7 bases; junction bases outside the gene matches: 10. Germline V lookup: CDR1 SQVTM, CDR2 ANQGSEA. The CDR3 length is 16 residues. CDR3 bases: TGCAGCGTTGGGGTAACTAGCGGGAGGGCTCAAAATGAGCAGTTCTTC. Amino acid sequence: CSVGVTSGRAQNEQFF.

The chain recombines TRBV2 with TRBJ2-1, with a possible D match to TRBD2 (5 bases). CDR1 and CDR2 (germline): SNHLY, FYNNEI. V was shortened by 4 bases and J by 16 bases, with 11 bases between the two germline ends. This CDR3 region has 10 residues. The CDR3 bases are TGTGCCAGCAGTGGAGGGCCGGGATTCTTC. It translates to CASSGGPGFF.

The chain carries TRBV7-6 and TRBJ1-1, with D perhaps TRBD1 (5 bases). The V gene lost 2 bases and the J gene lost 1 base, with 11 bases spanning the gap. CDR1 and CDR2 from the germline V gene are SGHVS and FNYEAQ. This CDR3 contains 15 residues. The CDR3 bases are TGTGCCAGCAGCTTATCAAGGGGATGGAACACTGAAGCTTTCTTT. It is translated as CASSLSRGWNTEAFF.

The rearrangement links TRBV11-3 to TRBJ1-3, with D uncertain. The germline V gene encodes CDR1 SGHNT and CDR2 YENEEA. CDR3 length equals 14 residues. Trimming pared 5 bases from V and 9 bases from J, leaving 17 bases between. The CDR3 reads CASSGEVLGGTIYF. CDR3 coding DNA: TGTGCCAGCAGCGGGGAGGTCCTCGGTGGCACCATATATTTT.

The CDR3 nucleotides are TGTGCCACCGCGGGACAGAATAATTCACCCCTCCACTTT. Protein sequence: CATAGQNNSPLHF. The chain couples TRBV15 to TRBJ1-6; 7 nucleotides line up with TRBD1. Germline assignment: CDR1 LNHNV and CDR2 YYDKDF (reference sequence). This CDR3 spans 13 amino acids. Trimming removed 8 bases from V and 5 bases from J; junction bases left unmatched: 3.

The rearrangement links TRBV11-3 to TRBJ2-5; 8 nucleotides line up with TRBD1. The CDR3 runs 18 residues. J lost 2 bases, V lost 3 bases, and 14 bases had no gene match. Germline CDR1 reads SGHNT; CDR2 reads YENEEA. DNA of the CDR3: TGTGCCAGCAGCTTTGGGGACAGGTTCTCCGCCCATCAAGAGACCCAGTACTTC. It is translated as CASSFGDRFSAHQETQYF.

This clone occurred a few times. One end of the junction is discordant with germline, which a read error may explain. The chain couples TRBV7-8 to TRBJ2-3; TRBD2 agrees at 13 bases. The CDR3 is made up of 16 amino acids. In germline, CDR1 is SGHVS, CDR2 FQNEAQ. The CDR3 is CASSSRTSGSKDTQYF. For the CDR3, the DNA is TGTGCCAGCAGCTCCAGGACTAGCGGGAGCAAAGATACGCAGTATTTT.

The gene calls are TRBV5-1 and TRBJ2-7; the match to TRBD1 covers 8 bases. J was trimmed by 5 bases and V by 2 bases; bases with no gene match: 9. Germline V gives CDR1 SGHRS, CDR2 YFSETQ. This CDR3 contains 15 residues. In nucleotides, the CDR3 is TGCGCCAGCAGCTTCAGTAGGACAGGGTCCCACGAGCAGTACTTC. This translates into CASSFSRTGSHEQYF. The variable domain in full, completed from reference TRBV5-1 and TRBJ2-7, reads KAGVTQTPRYLIKTRGQQVTLSCSPISGHRSVSWYQQTPGQGLQFLFEYFSETQRNKGNFPGRFSGRQFSNSRSEMNVSTLELGDSALYLCASSFSRTGSHEQYFGPGTRLTVT.

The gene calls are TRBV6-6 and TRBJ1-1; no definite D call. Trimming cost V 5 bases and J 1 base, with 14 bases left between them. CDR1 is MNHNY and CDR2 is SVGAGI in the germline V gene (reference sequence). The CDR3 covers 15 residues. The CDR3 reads CASSPLGSQNTEAFF. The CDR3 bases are TGTGCCAGCAGTCCCCTGGGTAGCCAGAACACTGAAGCTTTCTTT.